Presented here are 10 T cell receptor beta chains from one specimen sequenced in a study of cytomegalovirus exposure and HLA in healthy donors. Sequencing used immunoSEQ multiplex PCR; TCRdb keeps in-frame clones, though not all of them. Of 250,000 or so clones listed, approximately 87% are singletons. The sequenced sample consisted of PBMCs. The receptors were sampled from a man aged 18 to 35 in good health and CMV-seronegative.

The V call is TRBV5-1, the J call TRBJ2-5; D call uncertain. V lost 2 bases and J lost 5, with 10 bases in between. Germline V lookup: CDR1 SGHRS, CDR2 YFSETQ. CDR3 size: 13 residues. CDR3 protein: CASSFRSFETQYF. The CDR3 coding sequence is TGCGCCAGCAGCTTCCGTAGCTTTGAGACCCAGTACTTC.

The chain recombines TRBV14 with TRBJ1-2, with 7 bases aligning to TRBD1. The CDR3 length is 14 residues. Per the germline V gene, CDR1 is SGHDN and CDR2 is FVKESK. V lost 6 bases and J lost 4; bases outside the gene matches: 8. The CDR3 spells CASRGSDRLYGYTF. CDR3 DNA: TGTGCCAGCAGGGGGTCGGACAGGCTCTATGGCTACACCTTC.

The chain links TRBV4-3 to TRBJ2-5, with 7 bases aligning to TRBD2. The trim removed 0 bases at V and 4 bases at J, leaving 11 bases unmatched. The CDR3 contains 17 residues. Germline V lookup: CDR1 LGHNA, CDR2 YSLEER. CDR3 in amino acids: CASSQDPGRDYGETQYF. CDR3 coding DNA: TGCGCCAGCAGCCAAGACCCGGGGCGGGACTACGGAGAGACCCAGTACTTC.

The chain is built from TRBV5-1 and TRBJ2-3, with a possible D match to TRBD2 (6 bases). Trimming cost V 4 bases and J 4 bases, with 13 bases left between them. The CDR3 is 14 amino acids. The V gene's germline CDR1 is SGHRS and CDR2 YFSETQ. In DNA, the CDR3 is TGCGCCAGCAGCCCGCAGGGAGGATCAGATACGCAGTATTTT. Amino acid sequence: CASSPQGGSDTQYF.

The chain recombines TRBV5-4 with TRBJ1-5; no clear D gene. V was trimmed by 8 bases and J by 4 bases, leaving 19 bases between them. Germline V gene data show CDR1 as SGHNT and CDR2 as YYREEE (reference sequence). The CDR3 is made up of 15 amino acids. This CDR3 reads CASSVGGNRNQPQHF. Here the CDR3 DNA reads TGTGCCAGTTCCGTGGGCGGGAACAGAAATCAGCCCCAGCATTTT.

The V call is TRBV18, the J call TRBJ2-1; TRBD2 might be the D (6 bases). Germline assignment: CDR1 KGHSH and CDR2 LQKENI. The CDR3 is made up of 17 amino acids. Trimming took 3 bases from V and 4 from J, leaving 19 bases between them. CDR3 DNA: TGTGCCAGCTCACCCCTGGGACTGCTCCAATCTTACAATGAGCAGTTCTTC. Amino acids: CASSPLGLLQSYNEQFF.

J is TRBJ2-7 and V is TRBV4-1, with 7 bases identical to TRBD1. The CDR3 extends over 15 amino acids. V was pared by 3 bases and J by 5 bases, with 10 bases of the junction left unmatched. The germline V gene encodes CDR1 MGHRA and CDR2 YSYEKL. CDR3 sequence (DNA): TGCGCCAGCAGCCACGGAGGACAGGCTTTCCACGAGCAGTACTTC. Its translation is CASSHGGQAFHEQYF.

The chain couples TRBV4-1 to TRBJ1-5, with 8 nucleotides matching TRBD1. Germline-derived CDR1 and CDR2 are MGHRA and YSYEKL. Trimming took 3 bases from V and 4 from J; bases not matched to a gene: 5. CDR3 length equals 15 residues. CDR3 in amino acids: CASSQRTGNNQPQHF. The CDR3 DNA reads TGCGCCAGCAGCCAGAGGACAGGGAATAATCAGCCCCAGCATTTT.

This sequence joins TRBV2 and TRBJ1-4; the D is unclear. The germline CDR1 and CDR2 sequences are SNHLY and FYNNEI. Trimming stripped 4 bases from V and 0 bases from J, with 12 bases between. This CDR3 is 16 amino acids long. The CDR3, as DNA: TGTGCCAGCAGTGCCCCAGGATGGGCAACTAATGAAAAACTGTTTTTT. Encoded protein: CASSAPGWATNEKLFF.

This sequence joins TRBV6-7 and TRBJ2-7; 7 bases agree with TRBD1. TRBV6-7 is an ORF, with its function uncertain. V trimming: 7 bases; J trimming: 2 bases; junction bases outside the gene matches: 8. The CDR3 spans 14 residues. The CDR3 DNA sequence: TGTGCCAGCAAACTCTCCGGACAGGCCTACGAGCAGTACTTC. Protein sequence: CASKLSGQAYEQYF.